The sequence of this TCR beta chain was determined in a study of CXCR3-negative and CXCR3-positive naive CD8 T cells (dated 2019 in TCRdb). Regarding the research as a whole: In total, approximately 140 million TRB reads were obtained, which works out to roughly 1.5 +/- 0.3 million reads per library. Data from 11 donors, pooled across two independent experiments, went into the diversity and physicochemical repertoire analyses. Naive subsets from a handful of donors and memory cells from 3 donors were included in the TRBV-TRBJ cluster analysis. On the study overall, not on this receptor specifically: Both naive subsets had comparably high repertoire diversity, while memory CD8+ T cells had much lower repertoire diversity. Freshly isolated PBMCs were used for most assays because CXCR3 expression partially decreased after cryopreservation. TRBV-TRBJ usage was similar between naive CXCR3-negative and CXCR3-positive cells from the same donor, while memory cells showed distinct patterns. Because surface CD5, which is linked to self-reactivity in mice, was comparable between the naive subsets, TCR interaction strength was also inferred from the physicochemical properties of TRB CDR3s. TRB CDR3s from CXCR3-positive naive cells showed higher hydrophobicity (lower Kidera factor 4), lower energy, and higher strength and volume indices than CXCR3-negative naive cells.

From its cysteine to its phenylalanine, the CDR3 spans 12 amino acids. No nucleotide data were recorded. The germline V gene specifies SQVTM as CDR1 and ANQGSEA as CDR2. TCRdb lists the instrument as NextSeq 550. The Human TCR Profiling Kit (MiLaboratory) was used to prepare UMI-labeled 5' RACE TRB cDNA libraries. cDNA synthesis used the entire amount of extracted RNA, and PCR amplification then used the entire amount of cDNA produced. Libraries were prepared in parallel using an identical number of PCR cycles. Concerning the study's data processing: About 50,000 +/- 10,000 unique UMI-labeled TRB cDNA molecules per library were extracted with MIGEC and MiXCR, with at least two reads per UMI required. On average, roughly 40,000 +/- 10,000 functional in-frame TRB CDR3 nucleotide clonotypes lacking stop codons were found per library. After downsampling to 5000 UMI-labeled TRB molecules per sample, diversity metrics such as normalized Shannon-Wiener and Chao1 were calculated in VDJtools. Clonotype-size-weighted physicochemical properties of the central five CDR3 residues (interaction energy, strength, volume and Kidera factor 4) were computed in VDJtools. Based on TCRdb reprocessing of the reads, there is one entry per CDR3 protein sequence, and DNA is missing. These V and J calls originate from TCRdb's pipeline instead of the authors' own analysis. The sample table includes roughly 140,000 distinct CDR3 sequences. Together, the top ten hold under 0.35% of the sample.

In regard to this clonotype: This clone's antigen is unknown.

Each CD8+ T cell subset was flow-sorted in triplicate, with roughly 310,000 cells per subset placed directly into RLT lysis buffer. Naive CD8+ T cells were defined stringently as CD45RO-CCR7+CD27+CD95- to exclude memory contaminants. Standard density gradient centrifugation was used to isolate peripheral blood mononuclear cells from buffy coats. Naive CXCR3-negative and CXCR3-positive CD8+ T cells were flow-sorted on a FACSAria III. Total RNA was extracted from sorted cells using an RNeasy Mini Kit. The chain is encoded by TRBV29-1 joined to TRBJ1-1; TCRdb names TRBD1, which stays unverified in the absence of DNA. Material: naive CXCR3+ CD8+ T cells from blood. This specimen's cell subset or site label, per the study, means: CD45RO-CCR7+CD27+CD95- naive CD8+ T cells expressing CXCR3 (TNR3+). The clonotype originates from a human donor in good health. Some clones in this sample may be carry-over from other donors' samples. CDR3 loop: CSVEKPQGEAFF. When the CDR3 is completed using the reference TRBV29-1 and TRBJ1-1 genes on either side, the full variable domain is SAVISQKPSRDICQRGTSLTIQCQVDSQVTMMFWYRQQPGQSLTLIATANQGSEATYESGFVIDKFPISRPNLTFSTLTVSNMSPEDSSIYLCSVEKPQGEAFFGQGTRLTVV.